Below, one TCR beta chain is given with its context. The CDR3 contains 15 residues. V trimming: 5 bases; J trimming: 5 bases; junction bases outside the gene matches: 10. CDR1 is SEHNR and CDR2 is FQNEAQ in the germline V gene (reference sequence). The authors' processing: By means of reference gene primer amplification, nucleated cell counts were estimated. The method was immunoSEQ multiplex PCR; TCRdb's version includes in-frame clones alone and lacks a portion of them. The DNA was the basis for D and trimming; V, J and clone size are from that table. The sample has some 78,000 clones, around 84% seen once. These data are taken from a study of blood T cell repertoires in COVID-19. Looking at the study overall: Samples came from the United States, Italy and Spain, spanning acute and convalescent COVID-19. PBMCs, B-cell-depleted T cells, or T cells were the source of the cDNA or gDNA that made up the material.

The chain employs TRBV7-9 and TRBJ2-7; 9 bases are a match to TRBD1. Material for sequencing was peripheral blood. The origin of this receptor is a man aged 50 to 60 with acute or convalescent COVID-19. The CDR3 region has the DNA TGTGCCAGCAGCCCTCTTAGGACAGGGGTCCACGAGCAGTACTTC. Protein product: CASSPLRTGVHEQYF.